The T cell receptor (beta chain) under discussion was sequenced for a study of blood T cell repertoires in COVID-19. For the study at large: COVID-19 samples from acute and convalescent phases originated in the United States, Italy and Spain. From T cells, B-cell-depleted T cells, or PBMCs came the material, which was cDNA or gDNA.

This clone was found once. Per the study methods: Estimates of nucleated cell counts were drawn from the amplification of reference gene primers. Generated by immunoSEQ multiplex PCR, the TCRdb table keeps only in-frame clones and is missing some. V, J and clone size derive from that table, while D and trimming were established from the DNA sequence. The sample holds nearly 300,000 clones, 65% to 85% seen once. The CDR3 is 15 residues long. Germline assignment: CDR1 SGHTA and CDR2 FQGTGA. V lost 5 bases and J lost 0; bases outside the gene matches: 6. Sequences were obtained from peripheral blood. This TCR derives from a human donor with COVID-19, enrolled during active disease. The donor label of this sample is uncertain. The chain is built from TRBV7-3 and TRBJ2-7, with 8 bases fitting TRBD1. CDR3 in amino acids: CASSRPGQDSYEQYF. For the CDR3, the DNA is TGTGCCAGCAGCCGACCGGGACAGGACTCCTACGAGCAGTACTTC.